The subject of this entry is one TCR beta chain. Its specificity is unknown. These data originate in a study of long-term antiretroviral therapy in people with HIV. The study's findings and limits: ART adherence, viral resistance and therapy changes were undocumented.

immunoSEQ v3.0 was run at survey level. Using immunoSEQ multiplex PCR, the repertoire was profiled, and TCRdb retains in-frame clones only, with some absent. Among tens of thousands of clones listed, roughly 93% were seen once. This CDR3 contains 17 residues. V lost 3 bases to trimming and J lost 3 bases; unmatched junction nucleotides: 9. In germline, CDR1 is SQVTM, CDR2 ANQGSEA. The sample in question was unsorted PBMCs, obtained 6.2 years after starting antiretroviral therapy. The receptor comes from a man aged 35 to 55 with HIV. The chain carries TRBV29-1 and TRBJ2-1, with TRBD2 matching 12 bases. The CDR3 bases are TGCAGCGTTGAGGGACTAGCGGGTTCCCCCCTCTACAATGAGCAGTTCTTC. Protein product: CSVEGLAGSPLYNEQFF.